The T cell receptor beta chain described here comes from a study of Graves' ophthalmopathy and Graves' hyperthyroidism. Symptoms, serum thyroxine and TRAb, thyroid ultrasound, and orbital computed tomography formed the diagnostic basis. PBMCs had their origin in fresh peripheral blood (about 10 ml). This clonotype was seen repeatedly, ten times or more. Its cognate antigen is unknown. Using RNA transcripts, the TCR beta CDR3 regions were amplified. The first-round RT-PCR employed HTBI primers together with the Qiagen OneStep RT-PCR kit. A multiplex PCR was then performed as the second round. TCRdb reprocessed the multiplex PCR reads via MiXCR and lists one record per CDR3 protein. The sample has 400,000 to 450,000 distinct CDR3 sequences, 20% to 25% seen once. The study, taken as a whole, reports: Prediction of ophthalmopathy progression reached around 71% sensitivity and roughly 72% specificity.

Trimming removed 5 bases from V and 5 bases from J, with 9 bases in between. Germline CDR1 and CDR2: MNHEY and SVGEGT. This CDR3 has 12 amino acids. The chain links TRBV6-2 or TRBV6-3 to TRBJ2-5; D is unresolved. Sequencing was done on a sample of peripheral blood. The receptor's source is a young woman with stable Graves' hyperthyroidism. CDR3 in DNA: TGTGCCAGCAGTCCGACGTGGGAGACCCAGTACTTC. This encodes CASSPTWETQYF.